This TCR beta chain comes out of a study of cytotoxic CD8 clonotypes in ibrutinib-treated CLL. The authors obtained roughly 1.8 micrograms of genomic DNA from cryopreserved PBMCs for TCR beta libraries. Profiling relied on immunoSEQ multiplex PCR, and the TCRdb table lists in-frame clones only, not all of them. The profile shows some 290,000 clones, about 80% of them singletons. Germline loops: CDR1 MDHEN, CDR2 SYDVKM. With V trimmed by 5 bases and J by 5 bases, 9 bases remained unmatched. The CDR3 runs 15 residues. The rearrangement uses TRBV28 and TRBJ2-7, with 10 positions matching TRBD1. The source of this sequence is a human donor with chronic lymphocytic leukemia. The sample was PBMCs, taken before ibrutinib treatment. The CDR3 region has the DNA TGTGCCAGCAGTCCCGGGACAGGGGCGTCCGACGAGCAGTACTTC. This sequence encodes CASSPGTGASDEQYF.